This T cell receptor beta chain was sequenced during a study of OX40 agonist ivuxolimab in advanced cancers. About the research overall: Ivuxolimab, which is an agonistic anti-OX40 (CD134) antibody, was administered to the patients. Aged 23 to 79 with a mean of roughly 65 years, they were approximately 80% male. Points from the study as a whole: Partial responders at 0.1-3.0 mg/kg had among the lowest clonal expansion. In general, CD8+ T cells held more expanded clones than CD4+ did, on average.

This clone occurred once. Its specificity is not known. Method: immunoSEQ multiplex PCR; TCRdb's copy keeps in-frame clones and lacks some. The table records 25,000 to 30,000 clones, roughly three quarters of them present only once. Trimming at V came to 0 bases and at J to 12 bases, leaving 14 bases not matched to a gene. This CDR3 has 16 amino acids. Germline V gene lookup returns CDR1 MNHEY and CDR2 SMNVEV (reference sequence). This sample comprised CD4+ or CD8+ T cells sorted from blood, obtained in a trial of the OX40 agonist ivuxolimab. The receptor comes from an adult with an advanced solid tumor such as melanoma, head and neck, liver or kidney cancer. V is TRBV27 and J is TRBJ2-1; 7 bases are shared with TRBD2. The CDR3: CASSLSLVASGSAQFF. The CDR3 nucleotides are TGTGCCAGCAGTTTATCTTTAGTGGCTAGCGGAAGCGCGCAGTTCTTC.